This T cell receptor (beta chain) was found in a study of response to subunit inactivated influenza vaccine. The CDR3 covers 15 residues. Germline CDR1 and CDR2: SSHAT and FNYEAQ (reference sequence). As concerns this clonotype: The junction shows a germline mismatch at one end, possibly a read error.

One entry per CDR3 protein, called by TCRdb with MiXCR from the RT-PCR reads. The data contain about 620,000 distinct CDR3 sequences, around 11% of them singletons. A further study also used this sample, focusing on T cells expressing NK-cell markers. That publication notes: 5'RACE template switching with UMIs generated TCR beta cDNA. One of the eight sequenced donors was seronegative, whereas the other seven were HCMV-seropositive. Top CD8+ clonotypes included the dominant CD3+CD56+NKG2C+ clonotypes in five to seven donors. Leadership of the CD3+CD56-NKG2C+ fraction also belonged to these clonotypes in a handful of donors.

The chain combines TRBV7-7 with TRBJ2-5; 11 bases align to TRBD2. The sequencing here drew on PBMCs from blood, taken on the day of vaccination. The source is a man between 45 and 60 years old who received an inactivated influenza vaccine. Written as DNA, the CDR3 is TGTGCTAGCAGCTTAGAGACTAGCGGGGTGGAGACCCAGTACTTC. It specifies CASSLETSGVETQYF.